This TCR beta chain was documented in a study of metastatic and nonmetastatic thyroid tumors. General study results and limits: The study reportedly found significantly higher TCR beta diversity in malignant thyroid tumors than benign nodules, in blood and tumor.

There are many counts of this clone. The antigen is unknown. MiXCR was used by TCRdb to re-call the PCR reads. The table includes 20,000 to 25,000 clones, approximately 11% detected once. Nobody among the patients had been given any treatment before thyroid surgery. The ends lost 0 bases at V and 7 bases at J; junction bases unmatched: 9. Germline V CDR1 and CDR2: LGHNA, YNFKEQ. The CDR3 loop spans 17 amino acids. The V gene is TRBV4-2, the J gene TRBJ1-5, with 10 positions matching TRBD1. This sequence was found in a female donor with papillary thyroid cancer or a benign thyroid nodule (not recorded which). Some clones in this sample may be carry-over from other donors' samples. The material sequenced was blood. The CDR3 reads CASSQERGTGVYQPQHF. CDR3 nucleotides: TGTGCCAGCAGCCAAGAACGTGGGACAGGGGTTTACCAGCCCCAGCATTTT.